This entry lists 14 T cell receptor beta chains sequenced from one sample in a study of CD8+CD57+ T cells in acquired aplastic anemia. TCR beta VDJ combinations and CDR3 sequences were profiled from genomic DNA. MiXCR was run by TCRdb on the reads, yielding one entry per CDR3 protein. The sample contains 350,000 to 450,000 distinct CDR3 sequences, about 70% of which appear only once. Sequenced material: sorted CD4+, CD8+, or CD8+CD57+ T cells (not recorded which) from PBMCs. The receptors derive from a human donor in good health, serving as a control.

Comments on this clonotype: Because the CDR3 is missing its conserved closing phenylalanine or tryptophan, this is likely a read error. The limits of the CDR3 on the DNA are not certain, so only TCRdb's listed CDR3 is given. This chain connects TRBV12-3 or TRBV12-4 to TRBJ2-7; TRBD2 is taken as the D call from the table, unchecked against the DNA. Including both end residues, the CDR3 is 9 amino acids long. CDR3 loop: CASSLVVAG.

The chain has TRBV29-1 and TRBJ1-3; D remains ambiguous. The germline V and J ends were trimmed by 6 bases and 4 bases, with 16 bases remaining between them. The V gene's germline CDR1 is SQVTM and CDR2 ANQGSEA. This CDR3 is 14 amino acids long. CDR3 in amino acids: CSVHPAREGNTIYF. The CDR3 region has the DNA TGCAGCGTGCACCCGGCCCGTGAGGGAAACACCATATATTTT.

The rearrangement uses TRBV15 and TRBJ2-7, with TRBD2 as a possible D gene (6 bases). The CDR3 spans 15 residues. The germline V gene has CDR1 LNHNV and CDR2 YYDKDF (reference sequence). The CDR3: CACGIAPPCTTEQYF. The CDR3 nucleotides are TGTGCATGCGGGATTGCACCTCCGTGCACTACCGAGCAGTACTTC.

This chain links TRBV15 with TRBJ1-2, with D perhaps TRBD1 (5 bases). The V end lost 1 base, the J end lost 5 bases, and 8 bases lay between the germline ends. In germline, CDR1 is LNHNV, CDR2 YYDKDF (reference sequence). The CDR3 consists of 13 residues. Here the CDR3 reads CATSRGGLYGYTF. The CDR3, as DNA: TGTGCCACCAGCAGAGGGGGCTTATATGGCTACACCTTC.

This clonotype appeared a few times. This rearrangement joins TRBV12-3 or TRBV12-4 to TRBJ2-3; TRBD2 is a possible D gene (5 bases). The ends were cut back, 3 bases at V and 10 bases at J, with 17 bases in the middle. The CDR3 contains 14 residues. CDR3 residues: CASSLDLSREAQYF. CDR3 nucleotides: TGTGCCAGCAGTTTGGACTTGTCGAGGGAAGCGCAGTATTTT.

This chain uses TRBV11-2 with TRBJ1-1; D call uncertain. The CDR3 is 14 residues long. Germline V gene sequence: CDR1 SGHAT, CDR2 FQNNGV. V was cut by 3 bases and J by 5 bases, with 13 bases left in between. The CDR3 spells CASSFEEISTEAFF. The CDR3 DNA follows: TGTGCCAGCAGCTTCGAAGAGATTTCGACTGAAGCTTTCTTT.

This clonotype came up many times. The chain employs TRBV6-2 or TRBV6-3 and TRBJ1-1; possibly TRBD1 for D (5 bases). Trimming shortened V by 7 bases and J by 3 bases, and 18 bases separated the two germline ends. The V gene's germline CDR1 is MNHEY and CDR2 SVGEGT. CDR3 length: 15 amino acids. The CDR3 nucleotides are TGTGCCAGCACTCCGCTGGGGGAATTGGACACTGAAGCTTTCTTT. As protein: CASTPLGELDTEAFF.

This clonotype has ten or more counts. The rearrangement links TRBV6-5 to TRBJ2-1; 15 bases fit TRBD2. Germline trimming cut 6 bases from V and 2 bases from J; bases unmatched to any gene: 2. Per germline, CDR1 MNHEY and CDR2 SVGAGI. This CDR3 spans 16 amino acids. CDR3 DNA sequence: TGTGCCAGCAGGAGGACTAGCGGGGGGGCCTACAATGAGCAGTTCTTC. This sequence encodes CASRRTSGGAYNEQFF.

This chain links TRBV6-5 with TRBJ1-6, with TRBD1 matching over 7 bases. The CDR3 length is 17 residues. Trimming cost V 5 bases and J 6 bases; bases outside gene matches: 13. Germline CDR1 MNHEY, CDR2 SVGAGI. The CDR3 region is CASSSPYGRGSNSPLHF. CDR3 nucleotide sequence: TGTGCCAGCAGTAGTCCCTATGGCAGGGGGTCTAATTCACCCCTCCACTTT.

The chain recombines TRBV12-5 with TRBJ2-1; 9 nucleotides agree with TRBD2. The germline CDR1 and CDR2 sequences are LGHNT and FRNRAP. There are 16 residues in the CDR3. CDR3 region: CASSQASLAGFNEQFF. The CDR3 DNA reads as TGTGCCAGCAGCCAAGCTAGCCTAGCGGGGTTCAATGAGCAGTTCTTC. Combining the CDR3 with reference TRBV12-5 and TRBJ2-1 gives the whole variable domain DARVTQTPRHKVTEMGQEVTMRCQPILGHNTVFWYRQTMMQGLELLAYFRNRAPLDDSGMPKDRFSAEMPDATLATLKIQPSEPRDSAVYFCASSQASLAGFNEQFFGPGTRLTVL.

The sample holds one count of this clonotype. At one of its ends the junction is not consistent with the germline gene, which may arise from a read error. This chain connects TRBV7-2 to TRBJ1-2; no firm D call. The CDR3 extends over 12 amino acids. Germline loops: CDR1 SGHTA, CDR2 FQGNSA. CDR3 sequence (DNA): TGTGCCAGCAACGTAGCTCCCTATGGCTACACTTTC. As protein: CASNVAPYGYTF.

The chain recombines TRBV9 with TRBJ1-2; possibly TRBD1 for D (5 bases). V lost 2 bases, J lost 5 bases, and 7 bases lay in between. CDR3 length: 12 amino acids. Per the germline V gene, CDR1 is SGDLS and CDR2 is YYNGEE. CDR3 in DNA: TGTGCCAGCAGCGTCAGGGAATATGGCTACACCTTC. This encodes CASSVREYGYTF. Full variable domain (outside the CDR3, taken from reference TRBV9 and TRBJ1-2): DSGVTQTPKHLITATGQRVTLRCSPRSGDLSVYWYQQSLDQGLQFLIQYYNGEERAKGNILERFSAQQFPDLHSELNLSSLELGDSALYFCASSVREYGYTFGSGTRLTVV.

The chain employs TRBV10-3 and TRBJ1-5; 7 bases map to TRBD1. The J call may be faulty, since TRBJ2-5 better matches the DNA end. CDR1 ENHRY and CDR2 SYGVKD come from the germline V gene. The CDR3 totals 15 residues. The CDR3 DNA follows: TGTGCCATCAGTGTAGAAGGGGGCCACCAACAGCCCCAGTACTTC. Amino acids: CAISVEGGHQQPQYF.

Of note for this clonotype: Possible read error: a much larger clone is one base away. The gene calls are TRBV12-5 and TRBJ1-5, with D unclear. Germline V CDR1 and CDR2: LGHNT, FRNRAP. The CDR3 is 14 amino acids. The CDR3 sequence is CAGGQLNSNQPQHF. CDR3 nucleotide sequence: TGTGCTGGTGGTCAATTAAATAGCAATCAGCCCCAGCATTTT.